Listed below are T cell receptor beta chains from one sample, sequenced in a study of cytomegalovirus exposure and HLA in healthy donors. The repertoire was sequenced with immunoSEQ multiplex PCR; TCRdb's copy has only in-frame clones and lacks some. The top ten clones hold under 3% of a sample with about 170,000 clones, 80% of them seen once. The sample was PBMCs. Receptor source: a male donor in good health and CMV-seronegative. CDR3s leave out the opening cysteine and the closing phenylalanine or tryptophan. Fields, in order: V gene, J gene, CDR3 protein.

TRBV10-1,TRBJ2-1,ASSEGTGSNEQF
TRBV5-5,TRBJ2-7,ASSFAPGQGYEQY
TRBV30,TRBJ1-2,AWSRQGSSWGYT
TRBV10-3,TRBJ1-1,AISEMHRGNTEAF
TRBV11-2,TRBJ2-3,ASSLKTGTDTQY
TRBV25-1,TRBJ2-1,ASSERAAGAYNEQF
TRBV18,TRBJ1-1,ASSPVWGGTEAF
TRBV18,TRBJ2-3,ASSGAVGTGADTQY
TRBV9,TRBJ2-1,ASSVYYGVDEQF
TRBV6-5,TRBJ1-3,ASSYGAGGAGNTIY
TRBV19,TRBJ1-2,ASSTTGGNGYT
TRBV19,TRBJ1-5,ASSLDRHNQPQH
TRBV9,TRBJ1-4,ASSPARAGEKLF
TRBV10-3,TRBJ2-5,AVGSGGGDQETQY
TRBV6-5,TRBJ2-3,ASSVQGQSTDTQY
TRBV15,TRBJ1-3,ATSRDVTGAFGETIY
TRBV4-1,TRBJ2-7,ASSQELSGARQY
TRBV27,TRBJ2-1,ASSPTGLGWEQF
TRBV19,TRBJ1-5,ASRPSNGYSNQPQH
TRBV19,TRBJ2-6,ASSIDPTGAGANVLT
TRBV7-9,TRBJ2-6,ASSLVAGGANVLT
TRBV6-6,TRBJ2-2,ASSQGGGPTGELF
TRBV12-5,TRBJ2-3,ASGFGTATDTQY
TRBV10-3,TRBJ2-3,AISETSGGRADTQY
TRBV5-1,TRBJ2-6,ASSPNREGANVLT
TRBV4-3,TRBJ2-1,ASSQDPAGGNNEQF
TRBV30,TRBJ2-6,ACQRSGANVLT
TRBV15,TRBJ2-5,ATSRHRDSETQY
TRBV27,TRBJ1-1,ASSFGPYGGRTEAF
TRBV15,TRBJ1-1,ATKTGRRTEAF
TRBV7-2,TRBJ1-5,ASSESNQPQH
TRBV7-2,TRBJ1-3,ASKEGSGNTIY
TRBV7-9,TRBJ2-7,ASSPRATPHEQY
TRBV19,TRBJ2-3,ASSIVASGGTDTQY
TRBV7-8,TRBJ2-2,ASSLIRGTGELF
TRBV9,TRBJ2-1,ASSVVPGGVGNEQF
TRBV5-1,TRBJ2-2,ASSQTGFPGELF
TRBV5-8,TRBJ2-2,ASSFWFLA
TRBV11-2,TRBJ1-2,ASSSLDRSATSNYGYT
TRBV15,TRBJ1-4,ATSRDRGYGEKLF
TRBV18,TRBJ2-7,ASSPGTGDYEQY
TRBV27,TRBJ2-7,ASSFSGGAYEQY